This TCR beta chain is drawn from a study of blood T cell repertoires in COVID-19 (dated by TCRdb to the early 2020s). General notes on the study: Collaborator samples came from the United States, Italy and Spain and covered acute and convalescent phases of COVID-19. The material from the prospective study consisted of cDNA or gDNA derived from T cells, B-cell-depleted T cells, or PBMCs. Deeply sampled blood TCRbeta repertoires from subjects exposed to, actively infected with, or recovered from COVID-19 were included in the dataset. The repertoires were made available in a free public database intended to serve as a resource for research on the immune response to SARS-CoV-2. The samples were drawn from the first 160 participants of the ongoing ImmuneRACE study and from 950 to 1,500 subjects provided by 6 global collaborators. A de-identified subject ID, COVID-19 status, age in years and sex were almost always included in the sample metadata. Where HLA class I and class II types were available, the types were taken from metadata supplied by the sample provider, not from assay-based typing. Here is what the overall study found, with its caveats: The amount of clinical and demographic metadata varied by source and participant and was provided uncurated.

Points on this clone: The target of this receptor is not known. The input lacks base qualities; no much larger clone sits a single base away.

TCRbeta CDR3 regions were amplified from genomic DNA using the immunoSEQ Assay, a bias-controlled multiplex PCR. On the study's bioinformatics: Nucleated cell counts per sample were estimated from amplification of reference gene primers within the assay. Sequence reads were collapsed and filtered to measure the absolute abundance of every unique TCRbeta CDR3 rearrangement. Productive Simpson clonality was computed per sample as the square root of Simpson's diversity index over productive rearrangements. TCRdb provides this immuneACCESS table in a form limited to in-frame rearrangements. Some clones are lacking; in checked studies, under half of them reflect an unresolved V gene, and why the rest are absent is not known. D and trimming were read from the DNA, whereas the V and J calls and clone size are those reported in that table. The sample table holds under 50,000 clones, of which 88% were seen once. The ten top clones hold around 9.6% of the sample.

The collaborating institutions used their own protocols to collect whole blood in K2EDTA tubes. For TCRbeta analysis, collaborators shipped samples as frozen whole blood, isolated PBMCs, or DNA extracted from either of those sample types. The source is a man aged 50-60 years with active COVID-19. Input material: peripheral blood.

Read as DNA, the sequence is TGTGCCAGCAATTCACAGGGAGATGGCTACACCTTC. Translated, it reads CASNSQGDGYTF. The sequence is built from TRBV6-5 and TRBJ1-2, with TRBD1 perhaps the D gene, on 6 matching bases. The CDR3 covers 12 residues, taking in both the cysteine and the phenylalanine. The sequence is cut down to CDR3 DNA, 36 bases in frame from base 1. V is shortened by 7 bases, J by 6 bases, and the region joining them spans 12 bases. CDR1 is given as MNHEY and CDR2 as SVGAGI, both from the germline V gene.